Listed below are T cell receptor beta chains from one sample, sequenced in a study of vaccination and CD4 T cells after COVID-19. Via MiXCR, TCRdb re-called the PCR reads, giving one row per CDR3 protein. Of roughly 18,000 distinct CDR3 sequences in the sample, more than 55% were seen once. No antigen has been identified for these receptors. Input material: CD4+ T cells from blood, cultured in vitro. All receptors come from a human donor who had recovered from COVID-19. The CDR3 runs from the conserved cysteine through the conserved F or W. The order of the fields is J gene, V gene, clone size, D gene, CDR3 protein, CDR3 DNA. The D gene is left open where the match is weak. Not all rows give a size; the values are once, few, many and, for expanded clones, a class.

J gene: TRBJ1-1
V gene: TRBV6-2/TRBV6-3
clone size: NA
D gene: TRBD1
CDR3 protein: CASSRQGRAEAFF
CDR3 DNA: TGTGCCAGCAGCAGACAGGGAAGGGCTGAAGCTTTCTTT

J gene: TRBJ1-2
V gene: TRBV6-2/TRBV6-3
clone size: NA
D gene: NA
CDR3 protein: CASSYSYGYTF
CDR3 DNA: TGTGCCAGCAGTTACAGCTATGGCTACACCTTC

J gene: TRBJ2-2
V gene: TRBV19
clone size: NA
D gene: NA
CDR3 protein: CASSISHSNTGELFF
CDR3 DNA: TGTGCCAGTAGTATCTCTCACTCGAACACCGGGGAGCTGTTTTTT

J gene: TRBJ2-3
V gene: TRBV10-1
clone size: NA
D gene: TRBD2
CDR3 protein: CASSESGLAAQYF
CDR3 DNA: TGCGCCAGCAGTGAGTCGGGACTAGCGGCGCAGTATTTT

J gene: TRBJ2-3
V gene: TRBV7-2
clone size: NA
D gene: NA
CDR3 protein: CASSLVNFEDTQYF
CDR3 DNA: TGTGCCAGCAGCTTAGTTAATTTTGAGGATACGCAGTATTTT

J gene: TRBJ2-3
V gene: TRBV12-3/TRBV12-4
clone size: NA
D gene: TRBD2
CDR3 protein: CASSAYSGSRADTQYF
CDR3 DNA: TGTGCCAGCAGTGCCTATAGCGGGAGTCGGGCAGATACGCAGTATTTT

J gene: TRBJ2-2
V gene: TRBV7-2
clone size: NA
D gene: NA
CDR3 protein: CASSRTTGELFF
CDR3 DNA: TGTGCCAGCAGCCGGACCACCGGGGAGCTGTTTTTT

J gene: TRBJ2-3
V gene: TRBV20-1
clone size: NA
D gene: TRBD2
CDR3 protein: CSAPRAGWAGDTDTQYF
CDR3 DNA: TGCAGTGCCCCCCGCGCGGGTTGGGCGGGAGACACAGATACGCAGTATTTT

J gene: TRBJ1-2
V gene: TRBV7-8
clone size: few
D gene: NA
CDR3 protein: CASSSLGRDYGYTF
CDR3 DNA: TGTGCCAGCAGCTCCTTGGGGAGAGACTATGGCTACACCTTC

J gene: TRBJ1-1
V gene: TRBV20-1
clone size: NA
D gene: TRBD1
CDR3 protein: CSAPRTGPWEAFF
CDR3 DNA: TGCAGTGCCCCACGGACAGGCCCCTGGGAAGCTTTCTTT

J gene: TRBJ1-5
V gene: TRBV20-1
clone size: NA
D gene: NA
CDR3 protein: CSARATGASNQPQHF
CDR3 DNA: TGCAGTGCTAGGGCGACCGGAGCTAGCAATCAGCCCCAGCATTTT

J gene: TRBJ2-2
V gene: TRBV27
clone size: NA
D gene: TRBD1
CDR3 protein: CAAQGANTGELFF
CDR3 DNA: TGTGCCGCACAGGGGGCGAATACCGGGGAGCTGTTTTTT

J gene: TRBJ2-1
V gene: TRBV27
clone size: few
D gene: TRBD1
CDR3 protein: CASSVDRDSYNEQFF
CDR3 DNA: TGTGCCAGCAGTGTCGACAGGGATTCCTACAATGAGCAGTTCTTC

J gene: TRBJ1-2
V gene: TRBV29-1
clone size: NA
D gene: NA
CDR3 protein: CSEMSAQHGYTF
CDR3 DNA: TGCAGCGAGATGTCGGCGCAGCATGGCTACACCTTC

J gene: TRBJ1-2
V gene: TRBV10-3
clone size: few
D gene: NA
CDR3 protein: CAISESLRTASYGYTF
CDR3 DNA: TGTGCCATCAGTGAGTCGCTCCGGACAGCCTCCTATGGCTACACCTTC

J gene: TRBJ2-7
V gene: TRBV10-1
clone size: once
D gene: NA
CDR3 protein: CASSDSTEIPYEQYF
CDR3 DNA: TGCGCCAGCAGTGACTCTACGGAAATACCCTACGAGCAGTACTTC

J gene: TRBJ2-1
V gene: TRBV11-2
clone size: NA
D gene: TRBD2
CDR3 protein: CASSLGTSGGYNEQFF
CDR3 DNA: TGTGCCAGCAGCTTAGGGACTAGCGGGGGATACAATGAGCAGTTCTTC

J gene: TRBJ1-5
V gene: TRBV20-1
clone size: few
D gene: NA
CDR3 protein: CSASQGLDQPQHF
CDR3 DNA: TGCAGTGCTAGTCAGGGGCTTGATCAGCCCCAGCATTTT

J gene: TRBJ1-2
V gene: TRBV4-1
clone size: NA
D gene: NA
CDR3 protein: CASSHEGRGVNGYTF
CDR3 DNA: TGCGCCAGCAGCCACGAGGGACGGGGCGTCAATGGCTACACCTTC

J gene: TRBJ2-3
V gene: TRBV7-2
clone size: NA
D gene: TRBD2
CDR3 protein: CASSLTSGSTSTDTQYF
CDR3 DNA: TGTGCCAGCAGCTTGACTAGCGGGAGTACGAGCACAGATACGCAGTATTTT

J gene: TRBJ2-3
V gene: TRBV2
clone size: NA
D gene: NA
CDR3 protein: CASGGGMKDTQYF
CDR3 DNA: TGTGCCAGCGGGGGCGGAATGAAAGATACGCAGTATTTT

J gene: TRBJ1-1
V gene: TRBV28
clone size: NA
D gene: TRBD1
CDR3 protein: CASSLTGGQMNTEAFF
CDR3 DNA: TGTGCCAGCAGTCTAACAGGGGGCCAGATGAACACTGAAGCTTTCTTT

J gene: TRBJ2-2
V gene: TRBV28
clone size: once
D gene: TRBD1
CDR3 protein: CASSPDRGLYTGELFF
CDR3 DNA: TGTGCCAGCAGCCCAGACAGGGGGCTTTACACCGGGGAGCTGTTTTTT

J gene: TRBJ1-5
V gene: TRBV20-1
clone size: NA
D gene: NA
CDR3 protein: CSASQLGGQPQHF
CDR3 DNA: TGCAGTGCTAGTCAGTTAGGGGGTCAGCCCCAGCATTTT

J gene: TRBJ1-1
V gene: TRBV5-5
clone size: few
D gene: NA
CDR3 protein: CASSLMGGTSNTEAFF
CDR3 DNA: TGTGCCAGCAGCTTGATGGGGGGCACCTCGAACACTGAAGCTTTCTTT

J gene: TRBJ2-5
V gene: TRBV29-1
clone size: once
D gene: NA
CDR3 protein: CSVEDQGVGETQYF
CDR3 DNA: TGCAGCGTTGAAGATCAGGGAGTAGGGGAGACCCAGTACTTC

J gene: TRBJ2-2
V gene: TRBV10-3
clone size: NA
D gene: NA
CDR3 protein: CAIRPELGGGELFF
CDR3 DNA: TGTGCCATCAGACCAGAACTAGGAGGCGGGGAGCTGTTTTTT

J gene: TRBJ2-7
V gene: TRBV30
clone size: NA
D gene: NA
CDR3 protein: CAWSTNSYEQYF
CDR3 DNA: TGTGCCTGGAGCACGAATTCCTACGAGCAGTACTTC

J gene: TRBJ2-7
V gene: TRBV19
clone size: few
D gene: TRBD2
CDR3 protein: CASSPSGPSYEQYF
CDR3 DNA: TGTGCCAGTAGCCCTAGCGGGCCCTCCTACGAGCAGTACTTC